This record concerns one T cell receptor (beta chain) sequence. Study processing details: Quantification of nucleated cells was approximated via reference gene primer amplification. TCRdb's table, derived via immunoSEQ multiplex PCR, lists solely in-frame clones and lacks some. The V and J calls and the clone size are those of that table, but D and trimming were determined from the DNA. This sample has 250,000 to 300,000 clones, with around nine tenths found just once. Germline-derived CDR1 and CDR2 are SNHLY and FYNNEI. Trimming cost V 3 bases and J 0 bases, with 11 bases left between them. This CDR3 spans 15 amino acids. This sample was taken from a study of blood T cell repertoires in COVID-19.

The chain joins TRBV2 to TRBJ1-1; tentatively, D is TRBD1 (6 bases). Sequencing was done on a sample of peripheral blood. The clonotype originates from a woman in her twenties or thirties with COVID-19, enrolled during active disease. CDR3 sequence reads: CASSDGTTMNTEAFF. CDR3 nucleotide sequence: TGTGCCAGCAGTGATGGGACAACCATGAACACTGAAGCTTTCTTT. The whole variable domain, remainder taken from reference TRBV2 and TRBJ1-1, is EPEVTQTPSHQVTQMGQEVILRCVPISNHLYFYWYRQILGQKVEFLVSFYNNEISEKSEIFDDQFSVERPDGSNFTLKIRSTKLEDSAMYFCASSDGTTMNTEAFFGQGTRLTVV.